The 4 T cell receptor beta chains below were found in one sample sequenced in a study of CD8 T cells in Susac syndrome. RNA totalling roughly 0.5 to 1 ug underwent reverse transcription with random hexamers. Via MiXCR, TCRdb re-called the immunoSEQ multiplex PCR reads, giving one row per CDR3 protein. The sample contains 150,000 to 250,000 distinct CDR3 sequences, 90% to 95% of which appear only once. Specimen: CD4+ T cells from PBMCs. The source of these receptors is a human donor with multiple sclerosis.

This clonotype turned up a few times. The chain joins TRBV27 to TRBJ2-1; D not certain. Germline CDR1 reads MNHEY; CDR2 reads SMNVEV (reference sequence). The V and J ends lost 2 bases and 1 base respectively, with 6 bases between them. The CDR3 is 14 amino acids. DNA for the CDR3: TGTGCCAGCAGTTTACGCAGTTCCTACAATGAGCAGTTCTTC. Encoded protein: CASSLRSSYNEQFF.

The rearrangement links TRBV20-1 to TRBJ2-1; D remains unclear. Per germline, CDR1 DFQATT and CDR2 SNEGSKA (reference sequence). V was clipped by 6 bases and J by 0 bases, with 12 bases between them. The CDR3 sequence is 14 residues long. CDR3: CSAPHSSSYNEQFF. CDR3 bases: TGCAGTGCACCCCACAGCAGCTCCTACAATGAGCAGTTCTTC.

This clonotype was observed a single time. V usage is TRBV2 and J usage is TRBJ1-6; D unresolved. The V and J ends lost 2 bases and 13 bases respectively, with 12 bases between them. The germline CDR1 and CDR2 sequences are SNHLY and FYNNEI. This CDR3 is built from 13 residues. CDR3 sequence (DNA): TGTGCCAGCAGTGAACCCGAACCGGTGCCCCTCCACTTT. Its protein product is CASSEPEPVPLHF.

This sequence joins TRBV5-1 and TRBJ2-3; unclear D gene. V was trimmed by 1 base and J by 1 base, leaving 10 bases between them. The V gene's germline CDR1 is SGHRS and CDR2 YFSETQ. The CDR3 runs 15 residues. This CDR3 reads CASSLSRLGTDTQYF. DNA of the CDR3: TGCGCCAGCAGCTTGAGTCGTCTAGGCACAGATACGCAGTATTTT.